Shown below are 26 T cell receptor beta chains from a single sample sequenced in a study of OX40 agonist ivuxolimab in advanced cancers. Libraries were prepared by immunoSEQ multiplex PCR; TCRdb keeps only in-frame clonotypes and omits some of them. The sample yields around 95,000 clones, about 90% seen once. The material was CD4+ or CD8+ T cells sorted from blood, obtained in a trial of the OX40 agonist ivuxolimab. These receptors came from an adult with an advanced solid tumor such as melanoma, head and neck, liver or kidney cancer.

V gene TRBV7-3 combines with J gene TRBJ2-1; D may be TRBD1 or TRBD2 (6 bases each). The V gene's germline CDR1 is SGHTA and CDR2 FQGTGA. The length of the CDR3 is 13 residues. The V end was cut by 5 bases, the J end by 15 bases, with 20 bases between. The CDR3 protein is CASSPYARGRAFF. The CDR3 DNA follows: TGTGCCAGCAGCCCTTACGCTCGGGGGCGCGCGTTCTTC.

The chain has TRBV6-1 and TRBJ1-5; D is unresolved. The CDR3 runs 15 residues. Germline loops: CDR1 MNHNS, CDR2 SASEGT. V was clipped by 2 bases and J by 2 bases, with 10 bases between them. CDR3 nucleotide sequence: TGTGCCAGCAGTGAAAGGAGCAGTGGCAATCAGCCCCAGCATTTT. This gives the protein CASSERSSGNQPQHF.

The J gene is TRBJ1-6, the V gene TRBV6-1, with D tentatively TRBD1 (5 bases). CDR3 length equals 16 residues. V was shortened by 4 bases and J by 5 bases, with 15 bases between the two germline ends. In germline, CDR1 is MNHNS, CDR2 SASEGT. The DNA for the CDR3 is TGTGCCAGCAGTGTAGATATGACAGTCAATAATTCACCCCTCCACTTT. It is translated as CASSVDMTVNNSPLHF.

The CDR3: CASSLIGSRNEQFF. The CDR3 DNA reads TGTGCCAGCAGCTTAATCGGGAGCAGAAATGAGCAGTTCTTC. The J gene is TRBJ2-1, the V gene TRBV11-2; D may be TRBD2 (6 bases). The CDR3 length is 14 residues. Germline CDR1 is SGHAT and CDR2 is FQNNGV. Trimming stripped 2 bases from V and 7 bases from J, with 12 bases between.

The V and J genes are TRBV5-6 and TRBJ1-3; 7 bases agree with TRBD1. The V and J ends lost 7 bases and 2 bases, in that order; junction bases with no gene match: 9. The CDR3 spans 15 residues. CDR1 is SGHDT, CDR2 YYEEEE, per germline. The CDR3 sequence is CASGRQGSAGNTIYF. DNA for the CDR3: TGTGCCAGCGGAAGACAGGGATCTGCTGGAAACACCATATATTTT.

CDR3: CASRDRVKNLNTGELFF. In DNA, the CDR3 is TGCGCCAGCAGGGACAGGGTAAAAAATTTGAACACCGGGGAGCTGTTTTTT. V is TRBV23-1 and J is TRBJ2-2, with 8 positions matching TRBD1. TRBV23-1 carries the ORF label, with uncertain function. With 6 bases clipped from V and 1 base from J, the junction kept 10 bases outside the gene matches. This CDR3 is 17 amino acids long.

The rearrangement uses TRBV19 and TRBJ2-1; D uncertain. Trimming left V 5 bases short and J 5 bases short, with 4 bases between. CDR3 length equals 11 residues. Germline loops: CDR1 LNHDA, CDR2 SQIVND (reference sequence). For the CDR3, the DNA is TGTGCCAGTAGTCGGCACAATGAGCAGTTCTTC. It yields the protein CASSRHNEQFF.

The chain employs TRBV6-1 and TRBJ2-7; D is possibly TRBD2 (5 bases). There are 15 residues in the CDR3. With 4 bases removed from V and 2 bases from J, the gap between germline ends came to 15 bases. Germline V gives CDR1 MNHNS, CDR2 SASEGT. For the CDR3, the DNA is TGTGCCAGCAGTGTCGTCGGACTTCAAGCCTACGAGCAGTACTTC. Translating gives CASSVVGLQAYEQYF.

The chain is built from TRBV5-1 and TRBJ2-7, with D tentatively TRBD2 (5 bases). The CDR3 is 14 amino acids. CDR1 and CDR2 (germline): SGHRS, YFSETQ. The V end was cut by 5 bases, the J end by 5 bases, with 17 bases between. CDR3 bases: TGCGCCAGCAGGCCAGGCCCTAGCAGGCACGAGCAGTACTTC. This sequence encodes CASRPGPSRHEQYF.

This chain uses TRBV9 with TRBJ2-2, with 10 positions matching TRBD2. Unmatched junction bases numbered 2, after V lost 2 bases and J lost 7 bases. The CDR3 is 14 residues long. The germline CDR1 and CDR2 sequences are SGDLS and YYNGEE. The CDR3 loop reads CASSVLAGDGELFF. The CDR3 coding sequence is TGTGCCAGCAGCGTGCTAGCGGGAGACGGGGAGCTGTTTTTT. The entire variable domain, with the rest obtained from reference TRBV9 and TRBJ2-2, is as follows: DSGVTQTPKHLITATGQRVTLRCSPRSGDLSVYWYQQSLDQGLQFLIQYYNGEERAKGNILERFSAQQFPDLHSELNLSSLELGDSALYFCASSVLAGDGELFFGEGSRLTVL.

The rearrangement joins TRBV19 to TRBJ2-1, with D hard to call. This CDR3 has 13 residues. Looked up from germline, CDR1 is LNHDA and CDR2 is SQIVND (reference sequence). V was clipped by 4 bases and J by 5 bases, with 9 bases between them. The CDR3 region is CASSTGLDNEQFF. Here the CDR3 DNA reads TGTGCCAGTAGTACTGGGCTGGACAATGAGCAGTTCTTC. Based on the CDR3 plus reference TRBV19 and TRBJ2-1, the full variable domain is DGGITQSPKYLFRKEGQNVTLSCEQNLNHDAMYWYRQDPGQGLRLIYYSQIVNDFQKGDIAEGYSVSREKKESFPLTVTSAQKNPTAFYLCASSTGLDNEQFFGPGTRLTVL.

This chain's CDR3 is CATSREGTSGSTDTQYF. The CDR3 bases are TGTGCCACCAGCAGAGAGGGGACTAGCGGTAGCACAGATACGCAGTATTTT. V and J are TRBV15 and TRBJ2-3, with 11 bases lining up with TRBD2. V shed 0 bases, J shed 0 bases, and the junction held 2 bases outside the gene matches. Germline CDR1 is LNHNV and CDR2 is YYDKDF (reference sequence). CDR3 size: 17 residues.

The J gene is TRBJ2-1, the V gene TRBV29-1, with 9 bases matching TRBD1. In germline, CDR1 is SQVTM, CDR2 ANQGSEA. V shed 5 bases, J shed 2 bases, and the junction held 7 bases outside the gene matches. This CDR3 contains 15 residues. CDR3 sequence (DNA): TGCAGCGTTCTCTCTAGACAGGGGGCCTACAATGAGCAGTTCTTC. Protein sequence: CSVLSRQGAYNEQFF.

The V call is TRBV6-1, the J call TRBJ1-1; possibly TRBD1 for D (5 bases). Between the trimmed V and J ends, which lost 6 bases and 6 bases, there was a span of 17 bases. There are 14 residues in the CDR3. Germline assignment: CDR1 MNHNS and CDR2 SASEGT. The CDR3 here is CASRESQGYPEAFF. The DNA of the CDR3 is TGTGCCAGCAGAGAAAGCCAGGGATACCCTGAAGCTTTCTTT.

This chain uses TRBV14 with TRBJ2-4, with D unclear. The V gene's germline CDR1 is SGHDN and CDR2 FVKESK. Trimming shortened V by 2 bases and J by 0 bases, and 2 bases separated the two germline ends. The CDR3 covers 13 residues. The CDR3 DNA is TGTGCCAGCAGCCAATTAGCCAAAAACATTCAGTACTTC. This sequence encodes CASSQLAKNIQYF.

J is TRBJ2-1 and V is TRBV14; D is unclear. V was cut by 1 base and J by 4 bases, with 5 bases left in between. Germline V gene data show CDR1 as SGHDN and CDR2 as FVKESK. CDR3 size: 13 residues. As DNA, the CDR3 is TGTGCCAGCAGCCAAGCTTTATACAATGAGCAGTTCTTC. Protein: CASSQALYNEQFF.

This chain links TRBV6-5 with TRBJ2-7; 8 nucleotides agree with TRBD2. Germline V gene sequence: CDR1 MNHEY, CDR2 SVGAGI. J gave up 6 bases and V 7 bases, and 8 bases lay outside the gene matches. The CDR3 covers 13 residues. CDR3 protein: CASKRELVSEQYF. Here the CDR3 DNA reads TGTGCCAGCAAGCGGGAGTTAGTTAGCGAGCAGTACTTC.

This sequence joins TRBV10-1 and TRBJ2-1, with TRBD2 matching 9 bases. Per germline, CDR1 WNHNN and CDR2 SYGVQD (reference sequence). The CDR3 is 13 amino acids. The trim removed 5 bases at V and 10 bases at J, leaving 6 bases unmatched. The CDR3 loop reads CASSSSGISEQFF. As DNA, the CDR3 is TGCGCCAGCAGTTCTAGCGGGATATCGGAGCAGTTCTTC.

The gene calls are TRBV19 and TRBJ1-2, with 7 positions matching TRBD1. This CDR3 comprises 14 residues. After removal of 6 bases from V and 4 bases from J, the junction contained 8 bases not matched to a gene. Germline lookup yields CDR1 LNHDA and CDR2 SQIVND (reference sequence). CDR3 nucleotide sequence: TGTGCCAGTAGGACAGGGCCCGTTTCCTATGGCTACACCTTC. Residues: CASRTGPVSYGYTF. The full variable domain, completed using reference TRBV19 and TRBJ1-2, is DGGITQSPKYLFRKEGQNVTLSCEQNLNHDAMYWYRQDPGQGLRLIYYSQIVNDFQKGDIAEGYSVSREKKESFPLTVTSAQKNPTAFYLCASRTGPVSYGYTFGSGTRLTVV.

The DNA of the CDR3 is TGTGCCAGCAGCTGGACAGGGGGCGTTGGCTACACCTTC. Translating gives CASSWTGGVGYTF. V gene TRBV6-5 combines with J gene TRBJ1-2, with 11 nucleotides matching TRBD1. V shed 6 bases and J 7 bases; nucleotides not matched to a gene: 4. This CDR3 has 13 amino acids. The germline V gene encodes CDR1 MNHEY and CDR2 SVGAGI.

The gene calls are TRBV19 and TRBJ1-1; D is unresolved. CDR3 size: 14 residues. Germline CDR1 is LNHDA and CDR2 is SQIVND (reference sequence). Trimming shortened V by 4 bases and J by 3 bases, and 12 bases separated the two germline ends. CDR3 in DNA: TGTGCCAGTAGTAATACCAGGCCTGACACTGAAGCTTTCTTT. It encodes CASSNTRPDTEAFF.

The V gene is TRBV7-3, the J gene TRBJ2-1, with 11 bases lining up with TRBD1. V gave up 3 bases and J gave up 9 bases; unmatched junction bases: 7. Germline V gene data show CDR1 as SGHTA and CDR2 as FQGTGA. The CDR3 has 15 residues. CDR3 in DNA: TGTGCCAGCAGCTTCGGGACAGGGGGTTCAGGTGAGCAGTTCTTC. Encoded protein: CASSFGTGGSGEQFF.

In this sample, this clone turned up a few times. The DNA of the CDR3 is TGTGCCAGTAGTACGGGGGGGAACACTGAAGCTTTCTTT. Amino acids: CASSTGGNTEAFF. The chain joins TRBV19 to TRBJ1-1, with a weak D call TRBD1 (5 bases). V dropped 4 bases and J dropped 1 base, with 7 bases sitting between them. The CDR3 contains 13 residues. From germline, CDR1 is LNHDA and CDR2 SQIVND (reference sequence). The full variable domain, completed using reference TRBV19 and TRBJ1-1, is DGGITQSPKYLFRKEGQNVTLSCEQNLNHDAMYWYRQDPGQGLRLIYYSQIVNDFQKGDIAEGYSVSREKKESFPLTVTSAQKNPTAFYLCASSTGGNTEAFFGQGTRLTVV.

The genes are TRBV27 and TRBJ1-5; a possible D gene is TRBD1 (5 bases). CDR1 is MNHEY and CDR2 is SMNVEV in the germline V gene (reference sequence). The length of the CDR3 is 15 residues. V lost 4 bases and J lost 2, with 12 bases in between. The CDR3 DNA sequence: TGTGCCAGCAGTTCCACGGGGCTGGGCAATCAGCCCCAGCATTTT. Its translation: CASSSTGLGNQPQHF.

This clone was seen once. This rearrangement joins TRBV18 to TRBJ2-1; possibly TRBD2 for D (6 bases). V was shortened by 1 base and J by 7 bases, with 8 bases between the two germline ends. The CDR3 totals 13 residues. Germline V gives CDR1 KGHSH, CDR2 LQKENI. CDR3 residues: CASSPQGRNEQFF. CDR3 bases: TGTGCCAGCTCACCACAGGGGAGGAATGAGCAGTTCTTC.

The chain recombines TRBV7-8 with TRBJ2-2; 8 bases align to TRBD1. The V gene's germline CDR1 is SGHVS and CDR2 FQNEAQ. CDR3 size: 16 residues. With V trimmed by 5 bases and J by 0 bases, 5 bases remained unmatched. The CDR3 DNA reads as TGTGCCAGCAGCCCCGACAGGGGTTCGAACACCGGGGAGCTGTTTTTT. Translation: CASSPDRGSNTGELFF.